This T cell receptor (beta chain) is from a study of blood T cells in healthy people across ages. Next came a second PCR, run for about 7 to 11 cycles, which used a sample-barcoded 5' primer along with a J-beta primer mix. TCRdb re-called the 5' RACE reads with MiXCR, one entry per CDR3 protein. The sample contains approximately 1,000,000 distinct CDR3 sequences, around 45% of which appear only once. This clonotype was found a few times. Looked up from germline, CDR1 is MNHNS and CDR2 is SASEGT. With 7 bases removed from V and 0 bases from J, the gap between germline ends came to 12 bases. The CDR3 length is 14 residues.

The TCR comes from a woman in her fifties or sixties in good health. Sequencing input: blood. The chain uses TRBV6-1 and TRBJ2-5, with D perhaps matching TRBD2 (6 bases). The CDR3 spells CASTPGVDQETQYF. In DNA form, the CDR3 reads TGTGCCAGCACCCCGGGGGTAGACCAAGAGACCCAGTACTTC.